This TCR beta chain was recorded in a study of cytotoxic CD8 clonotypes in ibrutinib-treated CLL. About the research overall: Responses comprised 24 partial and 2 complete; at median roughly 70 months, approximately 15 remained remitted and about twelve progressed. General study findings and limits: With treatment, public clonotypes, which were uncommon, either contracted or remained stable.

V lost 3 bases, J lost 4 bases, and 6 bases stayed unmatched. Germline V CDR1 and CDR2: MGHRA, YSYEKL. The length of the CDR3 is 15 residues. Only in-frame clones appear in the TCRdb table, and some are missing; sequencing was by immunoSEQ multiplex PCR. Of some 200,000 clones listed, just under 80% are singletons. This clone was seen more than once but under ten times. The target antigen is unknown. The sequenced sample was PBMCs, obtained after 12 months of ibrutinib treatment. The chain has TRBV4-1 and TRBJ1-2, with 9 positions matching TRBD1. The source is a human donor with chronic lymphocytic leukemia. The CDR3 nucleotides read TGCGCCAGCAGCCAGGTAACAGGGGGCGGCTATGGCTACACCTTC. Translated, it gives CASSQVTGGGYGYTF.